Below are 16 T cell receptor beta chains sequenced from a single sample in a study of T-cell memory formation after mild COVID-19. Using its own MiXCR run on the 5' RACE reads, TCRdb lists one record per CDR3 protein. This sample has roughly 110,000 distinct CDR3 sequences; about 15% occur once, and the top ten carry roughly 27%. The sequencing input was PBMCs or a T cell subset sorted from them (not recorded which). These receptors all come from an adult woman who had mild COVID-19 (a few samples of this study predate the infection). Cell type and time point are not known.

The rearrangement links TRBV7-6 to TRBJ2-3, with 9 nucleotides matching TRBD2. J lost 0 bases, V lost 7 bases, and 5 bases had no gene match. This CDR3 region has 15 residues. Germline V gene sequence: CDR1 SGHVS, CDR2 FNYEAQ. The CDR3 DNA is TGTGCCAGCAACCAAGCGGGGGGAAGCACAGATACGCAGTATTTT. Translating it yields CASNQAGGSTDTQYF.

This clonotype was observed a handful of times. This sequence joins TRBV12-3 or TRBV12-4 and TRBJ2-3, with D perhaps matching TRBD2 (6 bases). Trimming cost V 1 base and J 2 bases, with 13 bases left between them. This CDR3 region has 16 residues. The CDR3 reads CASSLGRERFTDTQYF. The DNA for the CDR3 is TGTGCCAGCAGTTTAGGTCGGGAGCGTTTCACAGATACGCAGTATTTT.

V is TRBV6-6 and J is TRBJ2-2; 7 positions match TRBD2. The CDR3 length is 17 residues. Germline CDR1 and CDR2: MNHNY and SVGAGI (reference sequence). V was clipped by 6 bases and J by 4 bases; unmatched bases: 14. The CDR3 protein is CASSQLLAGSPTGELFF. The DNA of the CDR3 is TGTGCCAGCAGCCAGCTATTAGCGGGTTCTCCCACCGGGGAGCTGTTTTTT.

This clonotype was counted a few times. V and J are TRBV12-3 or TRBV12-4 and TRBJ2-6; D is unclear. The CDR3 is 16 residues long. V was trimmed by 2 bases and J by 0 bases, leaving 8 bases between them. The CDR3 sequence: CASSLQQISGANVLTF. As DNA, the CDR3 is TGTGCCAGCAGTTTACAACAGATCTCTGGGGCCAACGTCCTGACTTTC.

The chain employs TRBV29-1 and TRBJ2-7, with D uncertain. From germline, CDR1 is SQVTM and CDR2 ANQGSEA. CDR3 size: 11 residues. Trimming stripped 1 base from V and 3 bases from J, with 4 bases between. Here the CDR3 DNA reads TGCAGCGTTGAAGCGTTCTACGAGCAGTACTTC. It is translated as CSVEAFYEQYF.

The rearrangement joins TRBV12-3 or TRBV12-4 to TRBJ2-5; D might be TRBD2 (6 bases). The CDR3 contains 14 residues. V was cut by 0 bases and J by 2 bases, with 7 bases left in between. As DNA, the CDR3 is TGTGCCAGCAGTTTAGCGACTAGACAAGAGACCCAGTACTTC. Encoded protein: CASSLATRQETQYF.

The chain's CDR3 is CASKSGTGRGPLHF. As DNA, the CDR3 is TGCGCCAGTAAATCCGGGACAGGCCGTGGACCCCTCCACTTT. The V gene is TRBV5-1, the J gene TRBJ1-6; 8 nucleotides agree with TRBD1. V lost 8 bases and J lost 12; bases outside the gene matches: 13. CDR1 and CDR2 from the germline V gene are SGHRS and YFSETQ. The CDR3 extends over 14 amino acids. The full variable domain, in which reference TRBV5-1 and TRBJ1-6 provide the parts outside the CDR3, is KAGVTQTPRYLIKTRGQQVTLSCSPISGHRSVSWYQQTPGQGLQFLFEYFSETQRNKGNFPGRFSGRQFSNSRSEMNVSTLELGDSALYLCASKSGTGRGPLHFGNGTRLTVT.

This clonotype was observed a handful of times. The chain recombines TRBV29-1 with TRBJ2-1; 9 nucleotides line up with TRBD2. There are 14 residues in the CDR3. V was pared by 7 bases and J by 2 bases, with 6 bases of the junction left unmatched. In germline, CDR1 is SQVTM, CDR2 ANQGSEA. CDR3 sequence reads: CSDRGGATYNEQFF. DNA of the CDR3: TGCAGCGACCGCGGGGGGGCCACCTACAATGAGCAGTTCTTC.

J is TRBJ2-3 and V is TRBV2; D uncertain. V was cut by 4 bases and J by 2 bases, with 13 bases left in between. The CDR3 consists of 15 residues. Germline CDR1 reads SNHLY; CDR2 reads FYNNEI. Here the CDR3 DNA reads TGTGCCAGCAGTGGGCCTGGTATTTTCACAGATACGCAGTATTTT. Residues: CASSGPGIFTDTQYF. The full variable domain, rest sourced from reference TRBV2 and TRBJ2-3, is EPEVTQTPSHQVTQMGQEVILRCVPISNHLYFYWYRQILGQKVEFLVSFYNNEISEKSEIFDDQFSVERPDGSNFTLKIRSTKLEDSAMYFCASSGPGIFTDTQYFGPGTRLTVL.

This clonotype was seen more than once but under ten times. The V call is TRBV10-3, the J call TRBJ1-2, with 10 bases fitting TRBD1. CDR3 length: 15 amino acids. The germline gives CDR1 ENHRY, CDR2 SYGVKD. V gave up 4 bases and J gave up 6 bases; unmatched junction bases: 8. CDR3 bases: TGTGCCATCAGTGTCGGGACAGGGGCAAAGAATGGCTACACCTTC. Its protein product is CAISVGTGAKNGYTF.

The J gene is TRBJ2-7, the V gene TRBV4-1, with D possibly called TRBD1 or TRBD2 (5 bases each). There are 14 residues in the CDR3. The germline gives CDR1 MGHRA, CDR2 YSYEKL. Trimming left V 3 bases short and J 3 bases short, with 12 bases between. The CDR3 region is CASSQSGTGYEQYF. The DNA of the CDR3 is TGCGCCAGCAGCCAGAGTGGGACCGGCTACGAGCAGTACTTC.

The J gene is TRBJ1-6, the V gene TRBV7-6, with 12 bases fitting TRBD1. The CDR3 is 21 residues long. J gave up 8 bases and V 4 bases, and 21 bases lay outside the gene matches. CDR1 is SGHVS, CDR2 FNYEAQ, per germline. CDR3 protein: CASSSSFYLGQGAVEYSPLHF. The CDR3 nucleotides are TGTGCCAGCAGCTCAAGTTTTTATTTGGGACAGGGGGCAGTCGAGTATTCACCCCTCCACTTT.

This clonotype has just a few counts. J is TRBJ2-7 and V is TRBV3-1, with TRBD1 matching over 9 bases. Trimming at V came to 4 bases and at J to 5 bases, leaving 9 bases not matched to a gene. Germline values: CDR1 LGHDT, CDR2 YNNKEL (reference sequence). The CDR3 runs to 15 residues. CDR3: CASSLPGQGSHEQYF. The DNA of the CDR3 is TGTGCCAGCAGCCTACCGGGACAGGGATCCCACGAGCAGTACTTC.

The chain recombines TRBV7-3 with TRBJ2-1, with 13 bases fitting TRBD2. The CDR3 runs 16 residues. J lost 8 bases, V lost 4 bases, and 8 bases had no gene match. The germline V gene encodes CDR1 SGHTA and CDR2 FQGTGA. For the CDR3, the DNA is TGTGCCAGCAGCTCACTGGGACTAGCGGGGAGGGATGAGCAGTTCTTC. It encodes CASSSLGLAGRDEQFF.

V and J are TRBV6-5 and TRBJ2-5; 12 positions agree with TRBD1. In germline, CDR1 is MNHEY, CDR2 SVGAGI. This CDR3 comprises 16 residues. With V trimmed by 4 bases and J by 5 bases, 8 bases remained unmatched. The CDR3 spells CASSFSGTGGEETQYF. For the CDR3, the DNA is TGTGCCAGCAGTTTTTCCGGGACAGGGGGCGAGGAGACCCAGTACTTC.

There are a few counts of this clonotype. The V gene is TRBV19, the J gene TRBJ1-5; D unresolved. There are 13 residues in the CDR3. CDR1 LNHDA and CDR2 SQIVND come from the germline V gene (reference sequence). V lost 5 bases to trimming and J lost 4 bases, with 9 bases between them. The CDR3 DNA is TGTGCCAGTAGTCCGGTCCCTAATCAGCCCCAGCATTTT. Translated: CASSPVPNQPQHF.